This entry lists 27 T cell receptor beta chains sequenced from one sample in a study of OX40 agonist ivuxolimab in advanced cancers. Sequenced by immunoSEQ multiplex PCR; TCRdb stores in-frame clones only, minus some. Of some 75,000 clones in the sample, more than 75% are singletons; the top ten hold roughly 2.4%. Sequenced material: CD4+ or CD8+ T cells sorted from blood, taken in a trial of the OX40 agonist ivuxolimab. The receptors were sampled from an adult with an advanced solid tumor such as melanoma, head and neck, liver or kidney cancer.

For the CDR3, the DNA is TGTGCCAGCAGCCTAACCCTTAGCGACACCCTCACAGATACGCAGTATTTT. As protein: CASSLTLSDTLTDTQYF. The V gene is TRBV4-2, the J gene TRBJ2-3; TRBD2 might be the D (5 bases). The CDR3 has 17 residues. V gave up 4 bases and J gave up 2 bases, with 19 bases separating them. Germline values: CDR1 LGHNA, CDR2 YNFKEQ.

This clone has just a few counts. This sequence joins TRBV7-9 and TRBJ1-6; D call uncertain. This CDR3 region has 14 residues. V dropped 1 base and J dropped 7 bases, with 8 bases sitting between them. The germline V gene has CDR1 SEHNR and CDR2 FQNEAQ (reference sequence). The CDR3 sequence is CASSLEPANSPLHF. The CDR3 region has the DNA TGTGCCAGCAGCTTAGAACCGGCCAATTCACCCCTCCACTTT.

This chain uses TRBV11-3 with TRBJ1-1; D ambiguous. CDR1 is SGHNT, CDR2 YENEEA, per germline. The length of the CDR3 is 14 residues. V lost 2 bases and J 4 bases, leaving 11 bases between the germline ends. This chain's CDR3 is CASSLTGSGTEAFF. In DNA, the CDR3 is TGTGCCAGCAGCTTAACGGGTTCGGGCACTGAAGCTTTCTTT.

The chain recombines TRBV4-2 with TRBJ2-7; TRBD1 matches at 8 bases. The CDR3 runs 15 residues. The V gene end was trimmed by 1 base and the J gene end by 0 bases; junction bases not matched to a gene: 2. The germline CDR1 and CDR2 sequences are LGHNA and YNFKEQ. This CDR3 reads CASSQVDRDSYEQYF. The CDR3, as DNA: TGTGCCAGCAGCCAAGTGGACAGGGACTCCTACGAGCAGTACTTC.

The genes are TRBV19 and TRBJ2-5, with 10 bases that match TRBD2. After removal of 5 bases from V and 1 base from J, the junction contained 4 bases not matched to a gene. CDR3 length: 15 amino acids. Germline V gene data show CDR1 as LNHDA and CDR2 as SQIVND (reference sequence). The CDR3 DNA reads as TGTGCCAGTAGTTCGACTAGCGGGTTCCAAGAGACCCAGTACTTC. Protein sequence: CASSSTSGFQETQYF. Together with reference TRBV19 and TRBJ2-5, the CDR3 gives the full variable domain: DGGITQSPKYLFRKEGQNVTLSCEQNLNHDAMYWYRQDPGQGLRLIYYSQIVNDFQKGDIAEGYSVSREKKESFPLTVTSAQKNPTAFYLCASSSTSGFQETQYFGPGTRLLVL.

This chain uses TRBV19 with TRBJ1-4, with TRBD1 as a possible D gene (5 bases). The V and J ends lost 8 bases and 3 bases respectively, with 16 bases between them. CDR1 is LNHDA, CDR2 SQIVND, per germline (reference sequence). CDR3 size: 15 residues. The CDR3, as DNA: TGTGCCAGTCGAGGTCAGGGAGAGGCTAATGAAAAACTGTTTTTT. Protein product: CASRGQGEANEKLFF.

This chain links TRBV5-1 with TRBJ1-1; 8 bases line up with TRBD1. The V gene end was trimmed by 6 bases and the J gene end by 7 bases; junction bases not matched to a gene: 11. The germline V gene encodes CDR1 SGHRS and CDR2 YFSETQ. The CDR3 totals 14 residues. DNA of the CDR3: TGCGCCAGCAACCCCTTAGGACAGGGCTTTGAAGCTTTCTTT. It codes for CASNPLGQGFEAFF.

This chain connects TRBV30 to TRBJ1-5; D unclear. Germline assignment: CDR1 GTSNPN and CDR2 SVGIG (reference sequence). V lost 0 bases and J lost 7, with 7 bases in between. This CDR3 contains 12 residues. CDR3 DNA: TGTGCCTGGAGTGTACCCCCCCAGCCCCAGCATTTT. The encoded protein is CAWSVPPQPQHF.

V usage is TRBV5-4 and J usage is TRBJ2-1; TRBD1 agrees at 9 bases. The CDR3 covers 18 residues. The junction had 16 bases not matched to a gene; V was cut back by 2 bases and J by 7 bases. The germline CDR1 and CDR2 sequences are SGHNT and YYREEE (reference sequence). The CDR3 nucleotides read TGTGCCAGCAGCTTCAAAAGACCCGGGACAGGGAATAGGAATGAGCAGTTCTTC. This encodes CASSFKRPGTGNRNEQFF. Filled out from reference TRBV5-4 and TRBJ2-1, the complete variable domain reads ETGVTQSPTHLIKTRGQQVTLRCSSQSGHNTVSWYQQALGQGPQFIFQYYREEENGRGNFPPRFSGLQFPNYSSELNVNALELDDSALYLCASSFKRPGTGNRNEQFFGPGTRLTVL.

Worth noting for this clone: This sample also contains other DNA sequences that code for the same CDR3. The CDR3, as DNA: TGTGCCAGCAGCCGACAGGGGGCGTTAGATGGCTACACCTTC. It codes for CASSRQGALDGYTF. This chain uses TRBV11-1 with TRBJ1-2, with 10 bases that match TRBD1. V shed 5 bases, J shed 6 bases, and the junction held 6 bases outside the gene matches. Germline V lookup: CDR1 SGHAT, CDR2 FQDESV (reference sequence). The CDR3 length is 14 residues.

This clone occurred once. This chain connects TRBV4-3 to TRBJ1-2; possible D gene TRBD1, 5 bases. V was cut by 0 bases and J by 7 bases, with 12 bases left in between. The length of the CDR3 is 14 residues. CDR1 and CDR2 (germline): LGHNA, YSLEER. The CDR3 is CASSQDSEGVGYTF. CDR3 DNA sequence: TGCGCCAGCAGCCAAGATAGCGAAGGGGTTGGCTACACCTTC.

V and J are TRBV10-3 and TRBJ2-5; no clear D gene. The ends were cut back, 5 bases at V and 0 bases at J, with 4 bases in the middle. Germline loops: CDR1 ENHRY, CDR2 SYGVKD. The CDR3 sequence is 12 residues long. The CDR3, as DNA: TGTGCCATCAGTAACTACCAAGAGACCCAGTACTTC. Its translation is CAISNYQETQYF.

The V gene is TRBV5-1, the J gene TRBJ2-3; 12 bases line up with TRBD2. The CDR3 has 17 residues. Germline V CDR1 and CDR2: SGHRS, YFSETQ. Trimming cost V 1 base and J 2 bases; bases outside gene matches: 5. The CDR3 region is CASSLTSGGSATDTQYF. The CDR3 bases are TGCGCCAGCAGCTTGACTAGCGGGGGGTCCGCCACAGATACGCAGTATTTT.

The CDR3 sequence is CASSPSGGPTEAFF. The CDR3 nucleotides are TGTGCCAGCAGCCCTTCCGGGGGTCCCACTGAAGCTTTCTTT. The rearrangement joins TRBV7-2 to TRBJ1-1; D possibly corresponds to TRBD1 (5 bases). Trimming took off 5 bases at V and 4 bases at J, with 14 bases between the two ends. CDR3 length: 14 residues. The germline gives CDR1 SGHTA, CDR2 FQGNSA.

CDR3 in amino acids: CASISSSVTGGLLEGYTF. DNA of the CDR3: TGTGCCAGCATCAGTTCGTCCGTGACAGGGGGCCTCTTAGAGGGCTACACCTTC. J is TRBJ1-2 and V is TRBV28, with 10 positions matching TRBD1. Unmatched junction bases numbered 22, after V lost 7 bases and J lost 8 bases. The CDR3 sequence is 18 residues long. Germline CDR1 MDHEN, CDR2 SYDVKM.

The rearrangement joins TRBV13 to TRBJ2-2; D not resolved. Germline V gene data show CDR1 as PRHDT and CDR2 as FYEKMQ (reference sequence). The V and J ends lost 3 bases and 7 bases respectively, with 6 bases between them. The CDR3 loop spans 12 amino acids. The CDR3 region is CASSFQDGELFF. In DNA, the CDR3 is TGTGCCAGCAGCTTTCAGGACGGGGAGCTGTTTTTT.

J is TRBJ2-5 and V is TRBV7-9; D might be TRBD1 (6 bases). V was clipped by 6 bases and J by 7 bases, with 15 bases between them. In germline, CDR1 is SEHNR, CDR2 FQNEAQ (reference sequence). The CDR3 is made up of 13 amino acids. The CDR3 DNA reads TGTGCCAGCAGTCGACTGGACAGCGGGACCCAGTACTTC. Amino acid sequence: CASSRLDSGTQYF.

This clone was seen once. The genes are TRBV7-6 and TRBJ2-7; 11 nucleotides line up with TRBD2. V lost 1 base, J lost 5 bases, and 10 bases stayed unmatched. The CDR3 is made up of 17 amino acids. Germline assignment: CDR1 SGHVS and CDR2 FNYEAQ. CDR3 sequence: CASSLGLAGSLRDEQYV. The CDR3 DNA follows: TGTGCCAGCAGCTTAGGACTAGCGGGGTCTTTACGAGACGAGCAGTACGTC.

CDR3 sequence (DNA): TGTGCCAGCAGCCTTTACGGGAATTCACCCCTCCACTTT. Translated, it gives CASSLYGNSPLHF. V is TRBV7-3 and J is TRBJ1-6; D remains ambiguous. Trimming removed 5 bases at V and 7 bases at J, with 9 bases between. The CDR3 spans 13 residues. Germline V gene data show CDR1 as SGHTA and CDR2 as FQGTGA.

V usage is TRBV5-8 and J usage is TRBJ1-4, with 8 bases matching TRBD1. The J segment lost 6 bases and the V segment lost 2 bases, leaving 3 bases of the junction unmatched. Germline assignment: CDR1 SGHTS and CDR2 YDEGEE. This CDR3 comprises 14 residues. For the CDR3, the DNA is TGTGCCAGCAGCTTAACAGGGGGTGATGAAAAACTGTTTTTT. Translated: CASSLTGGDEKLFF.

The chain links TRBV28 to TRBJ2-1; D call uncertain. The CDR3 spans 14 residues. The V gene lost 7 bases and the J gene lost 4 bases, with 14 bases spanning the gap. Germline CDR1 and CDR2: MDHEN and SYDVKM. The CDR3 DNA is TGTGCCAGCATTCAGGCCGTTGGTTACAATGAGCAGTTCTTC. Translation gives CASIQAVGYNEQFF.

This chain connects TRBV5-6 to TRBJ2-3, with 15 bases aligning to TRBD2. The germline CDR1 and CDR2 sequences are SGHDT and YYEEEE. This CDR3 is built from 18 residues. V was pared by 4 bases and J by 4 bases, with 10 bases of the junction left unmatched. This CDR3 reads CASSLWTSGGARADTQYF. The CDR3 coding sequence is TGTGCCAGCAGCCTTTGGACTAGCGGGGGGGCCCGAGCAGATACGCAGTATTTT.

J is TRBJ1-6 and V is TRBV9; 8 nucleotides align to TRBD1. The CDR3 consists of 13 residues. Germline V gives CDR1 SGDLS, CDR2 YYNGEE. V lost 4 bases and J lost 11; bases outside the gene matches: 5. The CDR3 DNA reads TGTGCCAGCAGCCCGACAGGGGAGACACCCCTCCACTTT. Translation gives CASSPTGETPLHF.

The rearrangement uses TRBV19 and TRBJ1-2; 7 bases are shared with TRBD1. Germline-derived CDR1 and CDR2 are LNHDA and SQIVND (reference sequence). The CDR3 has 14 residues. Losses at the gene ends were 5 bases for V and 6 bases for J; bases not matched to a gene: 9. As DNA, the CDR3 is TGTGCCAGTAGTGTAACACAGGGGCCTGATGGCTACACCTTC. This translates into CASSVTQGPDGYTF.

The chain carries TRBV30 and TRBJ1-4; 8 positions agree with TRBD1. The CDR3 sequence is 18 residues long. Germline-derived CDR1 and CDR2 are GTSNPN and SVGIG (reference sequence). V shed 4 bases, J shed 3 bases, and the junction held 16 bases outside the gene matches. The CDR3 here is CAWTRVLGTGGPNEKLFF. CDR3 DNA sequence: TGTGCCTGGACCCGAGTGCTTGGGACAGGCGGCCCTAATGAAAAACTGTTTTTT.

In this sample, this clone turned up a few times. CDR3 DNA: TGTGCCAGCAGCTCTTCCAGGGAGGCGCCCCAGCATTTT. Protein product: CASSSSREAPQHF. This chain links TRBV7-3 with TRBJ1-5; possibly TRBD1 for D (5 bases). The germline V and J ends were trimmed by 4 bases and 9 bases, with 13 bases remaining between them. Germline loops: CDR1 SGHTA, CDR2 FQGTGA. This CDR3 region has 13 residues.

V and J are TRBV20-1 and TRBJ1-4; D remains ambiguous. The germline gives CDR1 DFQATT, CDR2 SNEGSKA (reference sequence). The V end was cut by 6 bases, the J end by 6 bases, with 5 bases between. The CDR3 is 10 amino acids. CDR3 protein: CSAPYEKLFF. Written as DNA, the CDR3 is TGCAGTGCCCCCTATGAAAAACTGTTTTTT.